This TCR beta chain was retrieved from a study of cytomegalovirus exposure and HLA in healthy donors. Study-wide context: Researchers previously reported finding 90 million to 120 million unique TCR beta sequences from roughly 170 million T cells.

After removal of 9 bases from V and 2 bases from J, the junction contained 5 bases not matched to a gene. CDR3 size: 13 residues. Germline CDR1 is MNHEY and CDR2 is SVGAGI. Study findings and constraints: What TCR beta sequences reportedly achieved was accurate prediction of HLA-A and HLA-B alleles in most subjects. In an earlier analysis, most TCR beta V segments were productive about 87% or about 30% of the time.

Notes on this clone: Its antigen remains unidentified.

The PCR contained 60 Vbeta and 13 Jbeta primers. The protocol was immunoSEQ multiplex PCR, while the TCRdb copy is restricted to in-frame clones and leaves out a portion. The sample holds approximately 160,000 clones; roughly 80% are singletons and the top ten take 0.38%. Material for sequencing was PBMCs. The chain recombines TRBV6-5 with TRBJ1-2, with 8 bases aligning to TRBD1. This sequence originates from a boy younger than 10 in good health and CMV-seronegative. CDR3 protein: CASQDRENYGYTF. CDR3 in DNA: TGTGCCAGTCAGGACAGGGAAAACTATGGCTACACCTTC.